The 22 T cell receptor beta chains listed next were all sequenced from one sample in a study of blood T cells in healthy people across ages. Sample-barcoded 5' priming and a J-beta primer mix drove a second PCR of roughly 6 to 12 cycles. One entry per CDR3 protein, called by TCRdb with MiXCR from the 5' RACE reads. Among over a million distinct CDR3 sequences, approximately 26% were seen once, and the ten largest hold about 0.69%. This sample was also put to use in a study of T cells of mothers and their children.

The specimen sequenced was blood. The receptors were sampled from a girl aged 2-10 years in good health.

This clonotype was detected a few times. The chain has TRBV7-3 and TRBJ2-2, with TRBD2 identical over 7 bases. Germline CDR1 and CDR2: SGHTA and FQGTGA. The CDR3 spans 15 residues. V gave up 6 bases and J gave up 4 bases; unmatched junction bases: 8. CDR3 region: CASRPSGTSTGELFF. For the CDR3, the DNA is TGTGCCAGCAGACCCAGCGGGACGAGCACCGGGGAGCTGTTTTTT.

This chain joins TRBV12-3 or TRBV12-4 and TRBJ1-2, with 8 positions matching TRBD1. V lost 7 bases to trimming and J lost 8 bases; unmatched junction nucleotides: 12. The CDR3 contains 14 residues. DNA of the CDR3: TGTGCCAGCACCCGACAGGGGAGGCGTGGGGGCTACACCTTC. Translated, it gives CASTRQGRRGGYTF.

This chain joins TRBV7-2 and TRBJ2-1, with TRBD1 matching over 7 bases. Trimming cost V 0 bases and J 7 bases; bases outside gene matches: 3. The germline CDR1 and CDR2 sequences are SGHTA and FQGNSA. The CDR3 covers 14 residues. The CDR3 loop is CASSLAVTGNEQFF. The CDR3 nucleotides are TGTGCCAGCAGCTTAGCCGTGACAGGGAATGAGCAGTTCTTC. Complete variable domain (other parts from reference TRBV7-2 and TRBJ2-1): GAGVSQSPSNKVTEKGKDVELRCDPISGHTALYWYRQSLGQGLEFLIYFQGNSAPDKSGLPSDRFSAERTGGSVSTLTIQRTQQEDSAVYLCASSLAVTGNEQFFGPGTRLTVL.

In its sample, this clonotype was seen a few times. V and J are TRBV5-1 and TRBJ2-2; no clear D. The length of the CDR3 is 14 residues. The ends were cut back, 6 bases at V and 1 base at J, with 10 bases in the middle. Germline-derived CDR1 and CDR2 are SGHRS and YFSETQ. CDR3 coding DNA: TGCGCCAGCAACCCGCAACAGAACACCGGGGAGCTGTTTTTT. Translating gives CASNPQQNTGELFF. Full variable domain (missing parts from reference TRBV5-1 and TRBJ2-2): KAGVTQTPRYLIKTRGQQVTLSCSPISGHRSVSWYQQTPGQGLQFLFEYFSETQRNKGNFPGRFSGRQFSNSRSEMNVSTLELGDSALYLCASNPQQNTGELFFGEGSRLTVL.

The rearrangement links TRBV6-6 to TRBJ2-1; 9 nucleotides line up with TRBD1. The CDR3 spans 15 residues. With 6 bases clipped from V and 6 bases from J, the junction kept 9 bases outside the gene matches. Germline lookup yields CDR1 MNHNY and CDR2 SVGAGI (reference sequence). In nucleotides, the CDR3 is TGTGCCAGCAGCTCAGGACAGGGGAGAAGCAATGAGCAGTTCTTC. Amino acids: CASSSGQGRSNEQFF.

The chain is built from TRBV6-6 and TRBJ1-5, with unresolved D. The length of the CDR3 is 14 residues. The V end was cut by 2 bases, the J end by 7 bases, with 12 bases between. Germline V gene lookup returns CDR1 MNHNY and CDR2 SVGAGI (reference sequence). The CDR3 loop is CASSYRPGGQPQHF. The CDR3 region has the DNA TGTGCCAGCAGTTACCGTCCGGGAGGACAGCCCCAGCATTTT.

This clonotype occurred a few times. V and J are TRBV12-3 or TRBV12-4 and TRBJ2-3; 9 bases align to TRBD1. V shed 7 bases and J 6 bases; nucleotides not matched to a gene: 5. CDR3 length: 13 residues. CDR3 in DNA: TGTGCCAGCACGAGACAGGGGGTGGATACGCAGTATTTT. Its translation: CASTRQGVDTQYF.

This clonotype was seen once. This sequence joins TRBV5-5 and TRBJ1-6, with a weak D call TRBD1 (5 bases). The ends were cut back, 2 bases at V and 4 bases at J, with 13 bases in the middle. CDR3 size: 16 residues. The germline V gene encodes CDR1 SGHKS and CDR2 YYEKEE (reference sequence). CDR3 loop: CASSLSQGPYNSPLHF. The CDR3 nucleotides are TGTGCCAGCAGCTTATCCCAGGGACCTTATAATTCACCCCTCCACTTT. Using reference TRBV5-5 and TRBJ1-6 for the parts outside the CDR3, the full variable domain is DAGVTQSPTHLIKTRGQQVTLRCSPISGHKSVSWYQQVLGQGPQFIFQYYEKEERGRGNFPDRFSARQFPNYSSELNVNALLLGDSALYLCASSLSQGPYNSPLHFGNGTRLTVT.

The V call is TRBV19, the J call TRBJ2-5; TRBD1 agrees at 9 bases. With the DNA end fitting TRBJ2-7 better, the J assignment may be wrong. The CDR3 sequence is 14 residues long. Germline CDR1 LNHDA, CDR2 SQIVND (reference sequence). CDR3 in amino acids: CASSKTGGSYEQYF. The CDR3 DNA reads TGTGCCAGTAGTAAGACAGGGGGCTCCTACGAGCAGTACTTC.

The table lists this clonotype with a few counts. The chain has TRBV28 and TRBJ1-6; D is uncertain. This CDR3 has 15 amino acids. Trimming stripped 5 bases from V and 2 bases from J, with 10 bases between. The germline V gene encodes CDR1 MDHEN and CDR2 SYDVKM. The CDR3 DNA is TGTGCCAGCAGTGAAGGGTGGACCTATAATTCACCCCTCCACTTT. It yields the protein CASSEGWTYNSPLHF.

This clonotype has a handful of counts. The chain employs TRBV14 and TRBJ2-5, with D possibly being TRBD2 (6 bases). CDR1 and CDR2 (germline): SGHDN, FVKESK. Trimming pared 0 bases from V and 1 base from J, leaving 9 bases between. This CDR3 has 15 amino acids. CDR3 region: CASSQEAGAQETQYF. CDR3 nucleotide sequence: TGTGCCAGCAGCCAAGAAGCGGGTGCCCAAGAGACCCAGTACTTC. The full variable domain, rest sourced from reference TRBV14 and TRBJ2-5, is EAGVTQFPSHSVIEKGQTVTLRCDPISGHDNLYWYRRVMGKEIKFLLHFVKESKQDESGMPNNRFLAERTGGTYSTLKVQPAELEDSGVYFCASSQEAGAQETQYFGPGTRLLVL.

A few counts support this clonotype. The rearrangement uses TRBV28 and TRBJ2-1, with D perhaps TRBD2 (5 bases). Per the germline V gene, CDR1 is MDHEN and CDR2 is SYDVKM. Between the trimmed V and J ends, which lost 8 bases and 1 base, there was a span of 12 bases. The CDR3 contains 14 residues. CDR3 amino acids: CASYSTGSYNEQFF. The CDR3 nucleotides read TGTGCCAGCTATTCAACGGGGTCCTACAATGAGCAGTTCTTC.

This clonotype has a handful of counts. The V call is TRBV28, the J call TRBJ1-6; D is undetermined. Germline V CDR1 and CDR2: MDHEN, SYDVKM. V was clipped by 7 bases and J by 7 bases, with 11 bases between them. The CDR3 length is 13 residues. The CDR3 sequence is CASTRRENSPLHF. The CDR3 DNA follows: TGTGCCAGCACCCGCCGGGAAAATTCACCCCTCCACTTT.

The V gene is TRBV29-1, the J gene TRBJ2-3; TRBD1 or TRBD2 may be the D gene (6 bases each). Germline-derived CDR1 and CDR2 are SQVTM and ANQGSEA. V was trimmed by 4 bases and J by 1 base, leaving 18 bases between them. The CDR3 contains 16 residues. The CDR3 sequence is CSVGGLGGAGTDTQYF. The DNA for the CDR3 is TGCAGCGTTGGGGGTTTGGGGGGCGCGGGCACAGATACGCAGTATTTT.

The chain couples TRBV7-9 to TRBJ2-7, with D tentatively TRBD1 or TRBD2 (5 bases each). The ends were cut back, 5 bases at V and 0 bases at J, with 14 bases in the middle. This CDR3 region has 15 residues. Germline V gene lookup returns CDR1 SEHNR and CDR2 FQNEAQ (reference sequence). The chain's CDR3 is CASSPRWGSSYEQYF. The CDR3 region has the DNA TGTGCCAGCAGCCCCCGGTGGGGGAGCTCCTACGAGCAGTACTTC.

This sequence joins TRBV11-3 and TRBJ1-2, with D maybe TRBD1 (6 bases). Germline CDR1 reads SGHNT; CDR2 reads YENEEA. The CDR3 contains 13 residues. Trimming removed 1 base from V and 13 bases from J, with 16 bases in between. CDR3 sequence: CASSLASWTEPTF. The CDR3 nucleotides are TGTGCCAGCAGCTTAGCTTCTTGGACAGAACCCACCTTC.

The chain carries TRBV28 and TRBJ2-5; D is uncertain. The DNA matches TRBJ2-1 better at its end, which makes the J call doubtful. This CDR3 comprises 14 residues. Looked up from germline, CDR1 is MDHEN and CDR2 is SYDVKM. The CDR3 nucleotides are TGTGCCAGCAGTTTACAGAGTCTATACAATGAGCAGTTCTTC. It specifies CASSLQSLYNEQFF.

This clonotype showed up just a few times. The CDR3 protein is CASSLAGLFTEAFF. The CDR3 bases are TGTGCCAGCAGCTTAGCCGGCCTGTTCACTGAAGCTTTCTTT. The J gene is TRBJ1-1, the V gene TRBV11-2; D uncertain. CDR3 length: 14 amino acids. V lost 1 base and J lost 4, with 10 bases in between. Germline CDR1 and CDR2: SGHAT and FQNNGV.

In this sample, this clonotype turned up a few times. The V and J genes are TRBV29-1 and TRBJ1-2; D is ambiguous. This CDR3 is built from 12 residues. Germline CDR1 and CDR2: SQVTM and ANQGSEA. Trimming took 2 bases from V and 3 from J, leaving 7 bases between them. The CDR3 here is CSVERQDYGYTF. The CDR3 DNA sequence: TGCAGCGTTGAAAGACAAGACTATGGCTACACCTTC.

V gene TRBV12-3 or TRBV12-4 combines with J gene TRBJ2-5; a weak D match, TRBD2 (5 bases). The CDR3 is 15 residues long. V was trimmed by 3 bases and J by 4 bases, leaving 15 bases between them. CDR3 protein: CASSLEWLAGETQYF. CDR3 nucleotide sequence: TGTGCCAGCAGTTTGGAGTGGCTGGCGGGAGAGACCCAGTACTTC.

The V call is TRBV11-2, the J call TRBJ1-4, with TRBD1 identical over 9 bases. Germline trimming cut 8 bases from V and 13 bases from J; bases unmatched to any gene: 17. Germline CDR1 reads SGHAT; CDR2 reads FQNNGV. CDR3 size: 15 residues. The CDR3 DNA sequence: TGTGCCAGCTCCTTACAGGGGGCGAATTACCTGGGACTGTTTTTT. Encoded protein: CASSLQGANYLGLFF.

This chain uses TRBV12-3 or TRBV12-4 with TRBJ2-5; 7 bases match TRBD1. Trimming cost V 4 bases and J 3 bases; bases outside gene matches: 8. The CDR3 extends over 15 amino acids. In DNA form, the CDR3 reads TGTGCCAGCAGTTCGTACTCCGGGACAGAAGAGACCCAGTACTTC. Translating it yields CASSSYSGTEETQYF.